Each of the 7 T cell receptor beta chains below was sequenced from the same sample in a study of breast tumors, draining lymph nodes, adjacent tissues (dated by TCRdb to about 2016). The library was prepared using multiplex PCR. Instrument used: Illumina HiSeq 2000. The public reads were quality trimmed at Q25 with fastp and then assembled into clones with MiXCR by TCRdb, keeping productive beta chains. Under each unique CDR3 protein, matching rows form one entry showing the most common genes and DNA. The sample table holds 70,000 to 95,000 distinct CDR3 sequences, of which approximately 19% were seen once. Around 2.4% of the sample rests with the top ten. Lymph node samples came from the axillary draining lymph nodes of breast cancer patients. The sequenced material came from axillary lymph node tissue. These receptors all come from a female donor with breast cancer. Some clones in this sample may be carry-over from other donors' samples.

Many counts were recorded for this clonotype. The rearrangement uses TRBV7-2 and TRBJ1-5; maybe TRBD1 (5 bases). CDR1 is SGHTA, CDR2 FQGNSA, per germline. The CDR3 covers 18 residues. V lost 5 bases and J 7 bases, leaving 27 bases between the germline ends. CDR3 loop: CASSRYAPGERAGQPQHF. The CDR3 nucleotides read TGTGCCAGCAGCAGATATGCACCGGGGGAAAGAGCGGGGCAGCCCCAGCATTTT.

This clonotype showed up many times. The chain is built from TRBV7-3 and TRBJ1-6; no definite D call. The CDR3 runs to 13 residues. V was pared by 2 bases and J by 7 bases, with 6 bases between. The germline gives CDR1 SGHTA, CDR2 FQGTGA. The CDR3, as DNA: TGTGCCAGCAGCTTAGGGGTAAATTCACCCCTCCACTTT. Translated: CASSLGVNSPLHF.

The sample holds a few counts of this clonotype. This may stem from a read error, because a much larger clone lies one nucleotide away. The genes are TRBV12-3 or TRBV12-4 and TRBJ1-2; 8 bases line up with TRBD1. The CDR3 is 12 amino acids. The CDR3 loop reads CASRQGEDGYAF. In DNA form, the CDR3 reads TGTGCCAGCAGACAGGGGGAGGACGGCTACGCCTTC.

As concerns this clonotype: Since a much larger clone is just one base distant, this may be a read error. J is TRBJ2-1 and V is TRBV5-4; 11 nucleotides match TRBD2. CDR1 SGHNT and CDR2 YYREEE come from the germline V gene (reference sequence). This CDR3 region has 15 residues. The CDR3 loop is CASNRLAGSYNGQFF. In DNA, the CDR3 is TGTGCCAGCAACAGACTAGCGGGATCGTACAATGGGCAGTTCTTC.

V gene TRBV30 combines with J gene TRBJ1-5, with D possibly matching TRBD1 (6 bases). Germline V gene sequence: CDR1 GTSNPN, CDR2 SVGIG (reference sequence). The CDR3 loop spans 13 amino acids. The V and J ends lost 0 bases and 5 bases respectively, with 8 bases between them. CDR3 loop: CAWSVGGDQPQHF. CDR3 nucleotides: TGTGCCTGGAGTGTAGGGGGGGATCAGCCCCAGCATTTT.

Ten or more counts support this clonotype. The rearrangement joins TRBV20-1 to TRBJ2-7; the match to TRBD1 covers 8 bases. Germline V gene data show CDR1 as DFQATT and CDR2 as SNEGSKA (reference sequence). Trimming took 3 bases from V and 7 from J; bases not matched to a gene: 14. The CDR3 covers 15 residues. The CDR3 DNA sequence: TGCAGTGCTAGGCCCCCTCGGCAGGGGGCGAGGGAGCAGTACTTC. Its translation: CSARPPRQGAREQYF.

In its sample, this clonotype was seen a few times. The chain employs TRBV5-4 and TRBJ2-6; D is possibly TRBD2 (6 bases). V lost 4 bases, J lost 0 bases, and 11 bases lay in between. The CDR3 runs to 16 residues. Germline V gives CDR1 SGHNT, CDR2 YYREEE (reference sequence). The CDR3 region has the DNA TGTGCCAGCAGCGGACGGGGGACCTCTGGGGCCAACGTCCTGACTTTC. Protein product: CASSGRGTSGANVLTF.